The rows below give T cell receptor beta chains drawn from one sample of a study of blood T cell repertoires in COVID-19. This table comes from immunoSEQ multiplex PCR, and its TCRdb copy is limited to in-frame clones, with some not included. This table has under 300,000 clones, around 90% appearing once. Sample: peripheral blood. The receptor set was obtained from a man aged 45-65 years with acute or convalescent COVID-19. CDR3s include the opening cysteine and the closing phenylalanine or tryptophan. Each record gives: D gene, clone size, J gene, V gene, CDR3 DNA, CDR3 protein. D genes are given only for firm matches. Size values are once, few and many counts, or a class for expanded clones, and some rows have none.

>TRBD1|NA|TRBJ2-7|TRBV3-1/TRBV3-2
TGTGCCAGCAGCCACAGGGGGCGCGAGCAGTACTTC
CASSHRGREQYF
>TRBD1|NA|TRBJ2-1|TRBV6-5
TGTGCCAGCACCGGGACAGGGAGTAACAATGAGCAGTTCTTC
CASTGTGSNNEQFF
>NA|NA|TRBJ2-1|TRBV7-8
TGTGCCAGCAGCTTAGTCTGGGCCGCGCCTTACAATGAGCAGTTCTTC
CASSLVWAAPYNEQFF
>TRBD2|NA|TRBJ2-5|TRBV7-9
TGTGCCAGCAGCCCGACCGGACTAGCGGTGGGACCGGGGGCCCAGTACTTC
CASSPTGLAVGPGAQYF
>TRBD1|NA|TRBJ1-2|TRBV19
TGTGCCAGTAGTATGACGCCAGGGACAGGGGAAGTCTATGGCTACACCTTC
CASSMTPGTGEVYGYTF
>NA|NA|TRBJ1-1|TRBV7-9
TGTGCCAGTCGCGGGGAGACTGAAGCTTTCTTT
CASRGETEAFF
>NA|NA|TRBJ1-3|TRBV5-1
TGCGCCAGCAGTCTAGTGGCAGCTGGAAACACCATATATTTT
CASSLVAAGNTIYF
>NA|NA|TRBJ2-7|TRBV9
TGTGCCAGCAGTTTAACGGGGTTAACCTACGAGCAGTACTTC
CASSLTGLTYEQYF
>TRBD2|NA|TRBJ2-5|TRBV19
TGTGCCAGTAGTATTGGGACTAGCCCTAGACTCCAAGAGACCCAGTACTTC
CASSIGTSPRLQETQYF
>TRBD2|NA|TRBJ2-2|TRBV27
TGTGCCAGCAGTTTATTACTAGCGGGGGGGCCGGCCGGGGAGCTGTTTTTT
CASSLLLAGGPAGELFF
>NA|NA|TRBJ1-2|TRBV6-6
TGTGCCAGCAGTCACTACGGGACACGTAACTATGGCTACACCTTC
CASSHYGTRNYGYTF
>NA|NA|TRBJ1-1|TRBV2
TGTGCCAGCAGACAGGCCTGGCCGGACACTGAAGCTTTCTTT
CASRQAWPDTEAFF
>NA|NA|TRBJ1-1|TRBV4-1
TGCGCCAGCAGCCAAGACAGGGTTGAGGCTGAAGCTTTCTTT
CASSQDRVEAEAFF
>NA|once|TRBJ1-2|TRBV10-3
TGTGCCATCAGGGAAACAGATAGTGGCTATGGCTACACCTTC
CAIRETDSGYGYTF
>NA|NA|TRBJ1-5|TRBV5-8
TGTGCCAGCAGCTTGGGGGCCAACAATCAGCCCCAGCATTTT
CASSLGANNQPQHF
>NA|NA|TRBJ2-3|TRBV20-1
TGCAGTGCTAGTGCGACCGGGTTAGGGGCCGCAGATACGCAGTATTTT
CSASATGLGAADTQYF
>TRBD1|NA|TRBJ1-6|TRBV3-1/TRBV3-2
TGTGCCAGCAGCCCTGGGGACAGGGGACATTCACCCCTCCACTTT
CASSPGDRGHSPLHF
>NA|NA|TRBJ1-6|TRBV18
TGTGCCAGCTCACCCGGACAGTCCTATAATTCACCCCTCCACTTT
CASSPGQSYNSPLHF
>TRBD2|NA|TRBJ2-5|TRBV9
TGTGCCAGCAGCGTGGGGGGGGACGGACAGACCCAGTACTTC
CASSVGGDGQTQYF
>NA|NA|TRBJ2-5|TRBV11-3
TGTGCCAGCAGCTTAGCGGGGGAATGGGAGACCCAGTACTTC
CASSLAGEWETQYF
>TRBD1|NA|TRBJ1-1|TRBV9
TGTGCCAGCAGCGTAGCCTCCGGGACAGGGTTAAAGACTGAAGCTTTCTTT
CASSVASGTGLKTEAFF
>TRBD1|NA|TRBJ1-1|TRBV29-1
TGCAGCGTTGGGTACAGGGGAGTCACTGAAGCTTTCTTT
CSVGYRGVTEAFF
>NA|NA|TRBJ1-3|TRBV11-2
TGTGCCAGCAGCAGAGGGGGCTCTGGAAACACCATATATTTT
CASSRGGSGNTIYF
>TRBD1|NA|TRBJ1-6|TRBV5-8
TGTGCCAGCAGCACAGGGGACAGGGAAGCTTCACCCCTCCACTTT
CASSTGDREASPLHF
>TRBD2|NA|TRBJ2-3|TRBV19
TGTGCCAGTACAATGGGGCTAGCGGGGGAGGATCCGCAGTATTTT
CASTMGLAGEDPQYF
>TRBD1|NA|TRBJ1-2|TRBV20-1
TGCAGTGCTGCCGACAGGGGAGGCTACACCTTC
CSAADRGGYTF
>NA|NA|TRBJ2-3|TRBV5-1
TGCGCCAGCAGCACGGACCGGCCGGGGGATACGCAGTATTTT
CASSTDRPGDTQYF
>NA|NA|TRBJ1-2|TRBV6-5
TGTGCCAGCAGTCGCCCCACAGGGCCAGGCTACACCTTC
CASSRPTGPGYTF
>TRBD1|NA|TRBJ1-5|TRBV3-1/TRBV3-2
TGTGCCAGCAGCGCTACCGGGACAGGCTCACCTCAGCCCCAGCATTTT
CASSATGTGSPQPQHF
>NA|NA|TRBJ1-1|TRBV6-6
TGTGCCAGCAGTCCCGGAGGTCGTACTGAAGCTTTCTTT
CASSPGGRTEAFF
>NA|NA|TRBJ2-3|TRBV27
TGTGCCAGCAGTAAGGGGACTGGGATCTATACGCAGTATTTT
CASSKGTGIYTQYF
>NA|NA|TRBJ1-1|TRBV18
TGTGCCAGCTCAATCCAGGAGAACACTGAAGCTTTCTTT
CASSIQENTEAFF
>TRBD1|NA|TRBJ1-5|TRBV27
TGTGCCAGCAGTTTCCCCGGGGGACAGGGGCCTAGCAATCAGCCCCAGCATTTT
CASSFPGGQGPSNQPQHF
>NA|once|TRBJ1-2|TRBV6-5
TGTGCCAGCAGTTACTCGGGAGGGGCAACTTACACCTTC
CASSYSGGATYTF
>NA|NA|TRBJ2-3|TRBV2
TGTGCCAGCAGTCCGGACTACACAGATACGCAGTATTTT
CASSPDYTDTQYF
>TRBD1|NA|TRBJ2-7|TRBV11-2
TGTGCCAGCAGCCCAGGGGGCCACCAACCGTACGAGCAGTACTTC
CASSPGGHQPYEQYF
>TRBD1|NA|TRBJ1-1|TRBV15
TGTGCCACCAACGATGGACAGGGGAACACTGAAGCTTTCTTT
CATNDGQGNTEAFF
>TRBD1|NA|TRBJ1-1|TRBV5-1
TGCGCCAGCAGCACCGGACAGGGGGAAGGTGAAGCTTTCTTT
CASSTGQGEGEAFF
>NA|NA|TRBJ1-2|TRBV11-2
TGTGCCAGCAGCTTAGCGGGGGACCGCTCTAACTATGGCTACACCTTC
CASSLAGDRSNYGYTF
>TRBD2|NA|TRBJ2-7|TRBV13
TGTGCCAGCAACCGGGGGGGCGGGCACCCTTACGAGCAGTACTTC
CASNRGGGHPYEQYF
>NA|NA|TRBJ2-2|TRBV5-1
TGCGCCAGCGGCAACACAGGGTCAGCTAACACCGGGGAGCTGTTTTTT
CASGNTGSANTGELFF
>TRBD1|NA|TRBJ1-1|TRBV7-3
TGTGCCAGCAGCTCCGGACAGGGCGGGAAAGCTTTCTTT
CASSSGQGGKAFF
>TRBD1|NA|TRBJ2-3|TRBV18
TGTGCCAGCTCAATGACAGGGGCTAGCACAGATACGCAGTATTTT
CASSMTGASTDTQYF
>NA|NA|TRBJ2-1|TRBV24-1
TGTGCCACCAGTGACCCGCGCCGGGACTACAATGAGCAGTTCTTC
CATSDPRRDYNEQFF
>NA|NA|TRBJ2-2|TRBV5-1
TGCGCCAGCAGCTTGGAGTGGGGACTCGGGGAGCTGTTTTTT
CASSLEWGLGELFF
>TRBD1|NA|TRBJ1-5|TRBV27
TGTGCCAGCAGTCCTTGGACAGGGACCTATAGCAATCAGCCCCAGCATTTT
CASSPWTGTYSNQPQHF
>NA|NA|TRBJ1-6|TRBV3-1/TRBV3-2
TGTGCCAGCAGCCAGCCACCGGGCAGGGTTGGGTCACCCCTCCACTTT
CASSQPPGRVGSPLHF
>NA|NA|TRBJ1-4|TRBV6-5
TGTGCCAGCAGTTACGCGCCGGGTGCAAATGAAAAACTGTTTTTT
CASSYAPGANEKLFF
>TRBD1|NA|TRBJ1-2|TRBV5-1
TGCGCCAGCAGCTTGGACAGGGGCGGGTATGGCTACACCTTC
CASSLDRGGYGYTF
>TRBD1|once|TRBJ1-2|TRBV7-9
TGTGCCAGCAGCTTGGACAGGGGAGCTAACTATGGCTACACCTTC
CASSLDRGANYGYTF
>NA|NA|TRBJ2-7|TRBV5-8
TGTGCCAGCAGGGGCAGGGGACACGAGCAGTACTTC
CASRGRGHEQYF
>NA|NA|TRBJ2-1|TRBV4-1
TGCGCCAGCAGCCAAGATTATCGCGCCGGCAGGGGTCAGGGGGAGCAGTTCTTC
CASSQDYRAGRGQGEQFF
>NA|NA|TRBJ1-1|TRBV6-5
TGTGCCAGCAGTTACTCGAGGCACAGGGCGAACACTGAAGCTTTCTTT
CASSYSRHRANTEAFF
>TRBD2|few|TRBJ2-5|TRBV27
TGTGCCAGCAAGCGGGGGGGCTTAGAGACCCAGTACTTC
CASKRGGLETQYF
>TRBD1|NA|TRBJ1-2|TRBV19
TGTGCCAGTAGTAGCCCTCCGACAGGGTCCTATGGCTACACCTTC
CASSSPPTGSYGYTF
>NA|NA|TRBJ2-5|TRBV27
TGTGCCAGCAGTCCTACAGGGAAGGGAGAGACCCAGTACTTC
CASSPTGKGETQYF
>TRBD1|NA|TRBJ1-2|TRBV14
TGTGCCAGCAGCACCGGGACAGCCTATGGCTACACCTTC
CASSTGTAYGYTF
>TRBD1|NA|TRBJ2-1|TRBV5-6
TGTGCCAGCAGCCCGTCCGGGACAGGGACCAATGAGCAGTTCTTC
CASSPSGTGTNEQFF